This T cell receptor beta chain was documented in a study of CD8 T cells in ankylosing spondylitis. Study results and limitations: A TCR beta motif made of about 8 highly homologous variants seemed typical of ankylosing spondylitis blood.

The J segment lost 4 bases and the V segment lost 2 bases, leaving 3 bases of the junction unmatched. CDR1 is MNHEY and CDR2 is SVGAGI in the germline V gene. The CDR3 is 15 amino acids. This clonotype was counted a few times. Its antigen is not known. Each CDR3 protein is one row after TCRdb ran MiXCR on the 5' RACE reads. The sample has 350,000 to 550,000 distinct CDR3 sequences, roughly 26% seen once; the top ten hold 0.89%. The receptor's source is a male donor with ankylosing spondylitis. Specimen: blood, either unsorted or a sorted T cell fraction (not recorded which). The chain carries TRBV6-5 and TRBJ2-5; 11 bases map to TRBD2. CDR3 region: CASSYRLAGTETQYF. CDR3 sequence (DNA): TGTGCCAGCAGTTACCGACTAGCGGGGACAGAGACCCAGTACTTC.